These 20 T cell receptor beta chains were sequenced from one sample in a study of cytomegalovirus exposure and HLA in healthy donors. The PCR ran on 60 Vbeta and 13 Jbeta primers. Assay used: immunoSEQ multiplex PCR; TCRdb lists only in-frame clones, some missing. Counted here are roughly 180,000 clones, less than 90% occurring once; the ten biggest clones make up 1%. The sample was PBMCs. These receptors all come from a man aged 25 to 45 in good health and CMV-seronegative.

The rearrangement joins TRBV28 to TRBJ2-7, with 10 bases that match TRBD2. The junction had 15 bases not matched to a gene; V was cut back by 5 bases and J by 5 bases. The CDR3 runs to 17 residues. Germline V CDR1 and CDR2: MDHEN, SYDVKM. This CDR3 is CASSRPPGLASRDEQYF. CDR3 nucleotide sequence: TGTGCCAGCAGTCGCCCACCGGGACTAGCGTCCCGAGACGAGCAGTACTTC.

The chain is built from TRBV7-9 and TRBJ2-3, with 9 bases matching TRBD1. CDR3 length: 16 amino acids. After removal of 5 bases from V and 2 bases from J, the junction contained 8 bases not matched to a gene. Germline lookup yields CDR1 SEHNR and CDR2 FQNEAQ (reference sequence). The CDR3 spells CASSPHRTGATDTQYF. In DNA, the CDR3 is TGTGCCAGCAGCCCGCACCGGACAGGGGCCACAGATACGCAGTATTTT. The full variable domain, its missing parts supplied by reference TRBV7-9 and TRBJ2-3, is DTGVSQNPRHKITKRGQNVTFRCDPISEHNRLYWYRQTLGQGPEFLTYFQNEAQLEKSRLLSDRFSAERPKGSFSTLEIQRTEQGDSAMYLCASSPHRTGATDTQYFGPGTRLTVL.

The rearrangement uses TRBV7-2 and TRBJ2-7; the D is unclear. With 4 bases removed from V and 7 bases from J, the gap between germline ends came to 14 bases. Germline V gene sequence: CDR1 SGHTA, CDR2 FQGNSA. The CDR3 is made up of 13 amino acids. The CDR3 DNA reads as TGTGCCAGCAGCTCCCAGGCTGATCGGGAGCAGTACTTC. It is translated as CASSSQADREQYF.

The chain employs TRBV4-1 and TRBJ2-1; TRBD2 agrees at 13 bases. The germline V gene has CDR1 MGHRA and CDR2 YSYEKL. The CDR3 extends over 17 amino acids. Germline trimming cut 0 bases from V and 7 bases from J; bases unmatched to any gene: 6. CDR3 nucleotide sequence: TGCGCCAGCAGCCAAGAAAAGACTAGCGGGAGGTCGAATGAGCAGTTCTTC. Translated: CASSQEKTSGRSNEQFF.

The chain has TRBV25-1 and TRBJ2-1; 11 bases agree with TRBD2. The CDR3 has 15 amino acids. V shed 6 bases and J 8 bases; nucleotides not matched to a gene: 9. Germline V gene data show CDR1 as MGHDK and CDR2 as SYGVNS. In DNA, the CDR3 is TGTGCCAGCAGCGCCGGGACTAGCGGTTGGGATGAGCAGTTCTTC. This sequence encodes CASSAGTSGWDEQFF.

The rearrangement joins TRBV7-2 to TRBJ2-5; D is undetermined. Germline V gene sequence: CDR1 SGHTA, CDR2 FQGNSA. The CDR3 length is 13 residues. The V end lost 5 bases, the J end lost 5 bases, and 12 bases lay between the germline ends. CDR3 DNA sequence: TGTGCCAGCAGCCGCCGCGGCGGCGAGACCCAGTACTTC. Encoded protein: CASSRRGGETQYF.

V and J are TRBV19 and TRBJ2-7; D not resolved. Per germline, CDR1 LNHDA and CDR2 SQIVND (reference sequence). The ends were cut back, 0 bases at V and 4 bases at J, with 7 bases in the middle. The CDR3 consists of 13 residues. CDR3 region: CASSIDLVYEQYF. The CDR3 DNA follows: TGTGCCAGTAGTATAGATCTTGTATACGAGCAGTACTTC. The complete variable domain, with remaining parts taken from reference TRBV19 and TRBJ2-7, reads DGGITQSPKYLFRKEGQNVTLSCEQNLNHDAMYWYRQDPGQGLRLIYYSQIVNDFQKGDIAEGYSVSREKKESFPLTVTSAQKNPTAFYLCASSIDLVYEQYFGPGTRLTVT.

The rearrangement uses TRBV11-2 and TRBJ2-7, with 9 bases aligning to TRBD1. With 3 bases clipped from V and 5 bases from J, the junction kept 2 bases outside the gene matches. Per germline, CDR1 SGHAT and CDR2 FQNNGV. This CDR3 has 13 amino acids. CDR3 region: CASSLWTGDEQYF. The CDR3 coding sequence is TGTGCCAGCAGCTTGTGGACAGGGGACGAGCAGTACTTC.

This clone is a singleton in its sample. This chain connects TRBV6-1 to TRBJ2-7; 10 bases match TRBD1. The CDR3 is made up of 15 amino acids. V dropped 4 bases and J dropped 3; count of bases not matched to a gene: 6. Germline assignment: CDR1 MNHNS and CDR2 SASEGT. CDR3 loop: CASSARTGGFYEQYF. CDR3 sequence (DNA): TGTGCCAGCAGTGCTAGGACAGGGGGATTCTACGAGCAGTACTTC.

The chain combines TRBV9 with TRBJ1-1, with D possibly being TRBD1 (6 bases). The CDR3 is 15 residues long. CDR1 and CDR2 (germline): SGDLS, YYNGEE. Between the trimmed V and J ends, which lost 0 bases and 4 bases, there was a span of 13 bases. CDR3: CASSVVGGASTEAFF. CDR3 coding DNA: TGTGCCAGCAGCGTAGTAGGGGGGGCGAGCACTGAAGCTTTCTTT.

This sequence joins TRBV28 and TRBJ2-1; no reliable D call. CDR3 length equals 11 residues. Germline assignment: CDR1 MDHEN and CDR2 SYDVKM. The V and J ends lost 5 bases and 10 bases respectively, with 9 bases between them. The CDR3 bases are TGTGCCAGCAGTCCTGCGTGGGAGCAGTTCTTC. As protein: CASSPAWEQFF.

The rearrangement links TRBV19 to TRBJ2-1; 9 nucleotides line up with TRBD1. Germline V gene data show CDR1 as LNHDA and CDR2 as SQIVND (reference sequence). J gave up 8 bases and V 3 bases, and 5 bases lay outside the gene matches. The CDR3 runs 14 residues. CDR3 protein: CASSIGTGFHEQFF. The DNA for the CDR3 is TGTGCCAGTAGTATCGGGACAGGGTTCCATGAGCAGTTCTTC.

The CDR3 nucleotides read TGTGCCAGTAGTTTTACAGGGCTAGCCAAAAACATTCAGTACTTC. This sequence encodes CASSFTGLAKNIQYF. The chain couples TRBV19 to TRBJ2-4; D might be TRBD1 (6 bases). The CDR3 runs to 15 residues. Germline V gene lookup returns CDR1 LNHDA and CDR2 SQIVND (reference sequence). Trimming pared 5 bases from V and 0 bases from J, leaving 11 bases between.

The chain joins TRBV27 to TRBJ1-5; D possibly corresponds to TRBD1 (5 bases). The germline V and J ends were trimmed by 6 bases and 0 bases, with 15 bases remaining between them. Germline CDR1 and CDR2: MNHEY and SMNVEV (reference sequence). The CDR3 loop spans 16 amino acids. This chain's CDR3 is CASSPRTSNSNQPQHF. The CDR3 region has the DNA TGTGCCAGCAGCCCAAGGACAAGCAATAGCAATCAGCCCCAGCATTTT.

This clone was seen a few times. This rearrangement joins TRBV19 to TRBJ2-7, with 11 bases aligning to TRBD1. This CDR3 is built from 16 residues. V dropped 4 bases and J dropped 2; count of bases not matched to a gene: 7. Germline CDR1 reads LNHDA; CDR2 reads SQIVND (reference sequence). CDR3 DNA: TGTGCCAGTAGTAACACCGGGACAGGGGGAGCCTACGAGCAGTACTTC. Its translation: CASSNTGTGGAYEQYF. The variable domain in full, completed from reference TRBV19 and TRBJ2-7, reads DGGITQSPKYLFRKEGQNVTLSCEQNLNHDAMYWYRQDPGQGLRLIYYSQIVNDFQKGDIAEGYSVSREKKESFPLTVTSAQKNPTAFYLCASSNTGTGGAYEQYFGPGTRLTVT.

The chain employs TRBV6-4 and TRBJ1-5; 7 bases map to TRBD1. The CDR3 contains 13 residues. CDR1 is MRHNA, CDR2 SNTAGT, per germline. The V and J ends lost 8 bases and 7 bases, in that order; junction bases with no gene match: 8. The chain's CDR3 is CASAGQQGQPQHF. The CDR3 DNA sequence: TGTGCCAGCGCGGGACAACAGGGGCAGCCCCAGCATTTT.

V and J are TRBV28 and TRBJ2-3; possible D gene TRBD1, 6 bases. From germline, CDR1 is MDHEN and CDR2 SYDVKM. Trimming removed 2 bases from V and 2 bases from J, with 11 bases in between. The CDR3 runs 15 residues. CDR3 DNA: TGTGCCAGCAGTTTAACAGGACAGCTCACAGATACGCAGTATTTT. This codes for CASSLTGQLTDTQYF.

The rearrangement links TRBV15 to TRBJ1-4; TRBD1 aligns across 11 bases. The V and J ends lost 4 bases and 0 bases, in that order; junction bases with no gene match: 10. Germline lookup yields CDR1 LNHNV and CDR2 YYDKDF (reference sequence). CDR3 length: 19 residues. The CDR3 protein is CATSTQDRGRVATNEKLFF. The CDR3 bases are TGTGCCACCAGCACCCAGGACAGGGGGCGGGTGGCAACTAATGAAAAACTGTTTTTT.

The V gene is TRBV29-1, the J gene TRBJ2-3; a weak D match, TRBD2 (6 bases). Per germline, CDR1 SQVTM and CDR2 ANQGSEA. The CDR3 runs 11 residues. Trimming removed 5 bases at V and 5 bases at J, with 8 bases between. For the CDR3, the DNA is TGCAGCGTTAGGAGGGGAGATACGCAGTATTTT. It encodes CSVRRGDTQYF.

The chain has TRBV7-2 and TRBJ2-1; 9 positions agree with TRBD1. J gave up 4 bases and V 2 bases, and 6 bases lay outside the gene matches. The CDR3 is 16 residues long. Germline CDR1 is SGHTA and CDR2 is FQGNSA. CDR3 loop: CASSLFLGTGYNEQFF. The CDR3 DNA reads TGTGCCAGCAGCTTATTCTTAGGGACAGGGTACAATGAGCAGTTCTTC.